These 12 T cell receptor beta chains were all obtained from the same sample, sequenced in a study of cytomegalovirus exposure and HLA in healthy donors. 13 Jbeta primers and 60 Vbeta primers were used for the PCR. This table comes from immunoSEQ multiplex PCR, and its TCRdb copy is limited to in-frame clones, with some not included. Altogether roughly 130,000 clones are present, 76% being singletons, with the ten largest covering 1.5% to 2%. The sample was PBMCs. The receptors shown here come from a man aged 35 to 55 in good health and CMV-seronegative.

In nucleotides, the CDR3 is TGTGCCAGCAGCTTGGGACTACGAACAGATACGCAGTATTTT. It translates to CASSLGLRTDTQYF. This rearrangement joins TRBV5-6 to TRBJ2-3; D perhaps matches TRBD2 (5 bases). The CDR3 totals 14 residues. The germline V gene encodes CDR1 SGHDT and CDR2 YYEEEE. V lost 0 bases and J 3 bases, leaving 8 bases between the germline ends.

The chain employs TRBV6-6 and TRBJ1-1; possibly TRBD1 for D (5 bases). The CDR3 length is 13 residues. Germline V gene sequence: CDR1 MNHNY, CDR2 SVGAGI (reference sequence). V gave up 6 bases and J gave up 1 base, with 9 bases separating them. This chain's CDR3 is CASSPDKNTEAFF. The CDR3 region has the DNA TGTGCCAGCAGCCCGGACAAGAACACTGAAGCTTTCTTT.

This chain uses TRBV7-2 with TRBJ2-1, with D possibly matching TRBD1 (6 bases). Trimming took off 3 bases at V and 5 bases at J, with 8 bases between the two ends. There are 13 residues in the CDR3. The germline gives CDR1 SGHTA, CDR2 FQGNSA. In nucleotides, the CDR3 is TGTGCCAGCAGCTTGGACAGAAACAATGAGCAGTTCTTC. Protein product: CASSLDRNNEQFF.

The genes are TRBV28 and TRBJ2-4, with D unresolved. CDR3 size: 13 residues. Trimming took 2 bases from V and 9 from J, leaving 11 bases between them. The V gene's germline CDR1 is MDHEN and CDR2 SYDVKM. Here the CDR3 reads CASSLMHGGIQYF. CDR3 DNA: TGTGCCAGCAGTTTAATGCACGGTGGCATTCAGTACTTC. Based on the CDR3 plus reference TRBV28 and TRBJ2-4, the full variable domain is DVKVTQSSRYLVKRTGEKVFLECVQDMDHENMFWYRQDPGLGLRLIYFSYDVKMKEKGDIPEGYSVSREKKERFSLILESASTNQTSMYLCASSLMHGGIQYFGAGTRLSVL.

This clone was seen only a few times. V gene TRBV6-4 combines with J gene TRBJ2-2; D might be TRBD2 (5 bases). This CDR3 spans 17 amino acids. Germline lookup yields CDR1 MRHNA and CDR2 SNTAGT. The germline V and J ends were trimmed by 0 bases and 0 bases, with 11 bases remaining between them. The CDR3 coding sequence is TGTGCCAGCAGTGACTCAGCAGAGGGTGCGAACACCGGGGAGCTGTTTTTT. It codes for CASSDSAEGANTGELFF.

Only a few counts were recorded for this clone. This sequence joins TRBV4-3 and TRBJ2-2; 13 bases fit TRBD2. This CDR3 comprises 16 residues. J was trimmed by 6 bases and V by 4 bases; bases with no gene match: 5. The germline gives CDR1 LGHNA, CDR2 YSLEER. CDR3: CASSPGLAGRAGELFF. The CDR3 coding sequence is TGCGCCAGCAGCCCGGGACTAGCGGGGAGGGCCGGGGAGCTGTTTTTT.

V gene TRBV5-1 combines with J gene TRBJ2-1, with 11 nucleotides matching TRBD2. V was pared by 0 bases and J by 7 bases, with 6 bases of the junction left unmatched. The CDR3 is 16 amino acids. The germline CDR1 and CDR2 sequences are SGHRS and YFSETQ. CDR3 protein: CASSLGGSGGGNEQFF. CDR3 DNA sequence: TGCGCCAGCAGCTTGGGGGGTAGCGGGGGGGGGAATGAGCAGTTCTTC. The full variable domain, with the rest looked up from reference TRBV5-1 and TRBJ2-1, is KAGVTQTPRYLIKTRGQQVTLSCSPISGHRSVSWYQQTPGQGLQFLFEYFSETQRNKGNFPGRFSGRQFSNSRSEMNVSTLELGDSALYLCASSLGGSGGGNEQFFGPGTRLTVL.

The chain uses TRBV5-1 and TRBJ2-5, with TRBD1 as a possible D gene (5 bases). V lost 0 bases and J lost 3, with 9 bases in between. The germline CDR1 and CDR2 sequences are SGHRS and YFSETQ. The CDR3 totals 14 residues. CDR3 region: CASSLAVREETQYF. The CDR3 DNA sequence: TGCGCCAGCAGCTTGGCGGTCAGGGAAGAGACCCAGTACTTC.

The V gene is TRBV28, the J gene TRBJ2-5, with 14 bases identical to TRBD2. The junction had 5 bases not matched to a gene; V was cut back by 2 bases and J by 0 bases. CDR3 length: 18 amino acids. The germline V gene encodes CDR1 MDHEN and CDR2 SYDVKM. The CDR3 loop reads CASSLLTSGRADQETQYF. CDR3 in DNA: TGTGCCAGCAGTTTACTGACTAGCGGGAGGGCCGACCAAGAGACCCAGTACTTC.

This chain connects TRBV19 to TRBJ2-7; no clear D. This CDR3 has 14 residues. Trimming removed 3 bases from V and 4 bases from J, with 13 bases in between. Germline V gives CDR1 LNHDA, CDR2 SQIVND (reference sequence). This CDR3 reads CASSMVEFEYEQYF. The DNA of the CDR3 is TGTGCCAGTAGTATGGTGGAGTTCGAATACGAGCAGTACTTC.

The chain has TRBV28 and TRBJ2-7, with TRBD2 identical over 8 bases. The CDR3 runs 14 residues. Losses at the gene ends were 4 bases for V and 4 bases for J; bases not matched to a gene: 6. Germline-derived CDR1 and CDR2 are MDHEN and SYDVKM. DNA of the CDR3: TGTGCCAGCAGTTCCCGGGGGGGCGGGTACGAGCAGTACTTC. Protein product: CASSSRGGGYEQYF.

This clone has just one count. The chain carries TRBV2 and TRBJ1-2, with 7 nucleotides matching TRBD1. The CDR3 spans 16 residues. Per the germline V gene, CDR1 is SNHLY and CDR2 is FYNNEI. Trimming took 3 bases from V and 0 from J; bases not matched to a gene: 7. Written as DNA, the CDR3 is TGTGCCAGCAGTGAGGGGGACAGAATGACTAACTATGGCTACACCTTC. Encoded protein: CASSEGDRMTNYGYTF.